Each of the 18 T cell receptor beta chains below was sequenced from the same sample in a study of blood T cell repertoires in COVID-19. Clones were read by immunoSEQ multiplex PCR, and TCRdb kept only the in-frame ones, dropping some. The profile shows under 100,000 clones, just over 90% of them singletons. The sample comprised peripheral blood. The receptors were gathered from a man aged 50-60 years with acute or convalescent COVID-19.

V is TRBV6-5 and J is TRBJ1-2; 10 nucleotides match TRBD1. In germline, CDR1 is MNHEY, CDR2 SVGAGI. This CDR3 region has 13 residues. J lost 3 bases, V lost 6 bases, and 1 base had no gene match. In nucleotides, the CDR3 is TGTGCCAGCAGGACAGGGGGCGACTATGGCTACACCTTC. Protein sequence: CASRTGGDYGYTF.

CDR3 coding DNA: TGTGCCAGCAGCGGCGTAGCGGGAATAAACACCGGGGAGCTGTTTTTT. Protein: CASSGVAGINTGELFF. The V and J genes are TRBV5-4 and TRBJ2-2, with 8 bases aligning to TRBD2. CDR1 and CDR2 from the germline V gene are SGHNT and YYREEE (reference sequence). The CDR3 has 16 amino acids. Trimming at V came to 4 bases and at J to 2 bases, leaving 7 bases not matched to a gene.

V is TRBV19 and J is TRBJ1-2; 8 nucleotides align to TRBD1. The junction had 8 bases not matched to a gene; V was cut back by 9 bases and J by 8 bases. The CDR3 extends over 12 amino acids. Germline V gives CDR1 LNHDA, CDR2 SQIVND (reference sequence). The CDR3 bases are TGTGCCAGCCAAGGACAGGGCCTCGGCTACACCTTC. Its protein product is CASQGQGLGYTF.

This chain connects TRBV3-1 (or the pseudogene TRBV3-2) to TRBJ1-2, with TRBD1 as a possible D gene (6 bases). The CDR3 sequence is 15 residues long. Germline V CDR1 and CDR2: LGHDT, YNNKEL (reference sequence). Between the trimmed V and J ends, which lost 1 base and 2 bases, there was a span of 11 bases. For the CDR3, the DNA is TGTGCCAGCAGCCAAGTGAGGGGGGGAAACTATGGCTACACCTTC. Encoded protein: CASSQVRGGNYGYTF.

The chain employs TRBV7-2 and TRBJ2-3, with D possibly matching TRBD2 (6 bases). This CDR3 spans 15 amino acids. The germline CDR1 and CDR2 sequences are SGHTA and FQGNSA. V lost 4 bases to trimming and J lost 6 bases, with 17 bases between them. CDR3 coding DNA: TGTGCCAGCAGCTGGGGACTGGGAGACATGGATACGCAGTATTTT. Encoded protein: CASSWGLGDMDTQYF.

The chain is built from TRBV5-5 and TRBJ2-7; TRBD2 aligns across 9 bases. The trim removed 4 bases at V and 6 bases at J, leaving 5 bases unmatched. Germline V gene data show CDR1 as SGHKS and CDR2 as YYEKEE (reference sequence). The CDR3 sequence is 13 residues long. The chain's CDR3 is CASSRGLAVEQYF. The CDR3, as DNA: TGTGCCAGCAGCAGGGGACTAGCTGTCGAGCAGTACTTC.

The chain is built from TRBV18 and TRBJ1-3, with D tentatively TRBD1 (6 bases). V was shortened by 6 bases and J by 0 bases, with 12 bases between the two germline ends. Germline V gene data show CDR1 as KGHSH and CDR2 as LQKENI. The CDR3 has 15 residues. The CDR3 spells CASSMTGDSGNTIYF. In nucleotides, the CDR3 is TGTGCCAGCTCCATGACAGGCGACTCTGGAAACACCATATATTTT.

V gene TRBV30 combines with J gene TRBJ2-7; TRBD1 matches 9 bases. The CDR3 covers 13 residues. Germline trimming cut 3 bases from V and 2 bases from J; bases unmatched to any gene: 2. CDR1 and CDR2 from the germline V gene are GTSNPN and SVGIG (reference sequence). CDR3 nucleotides: TGTGCCTGGAGCCGACAGGGGGCCTACGAGCAGTACTTC. It yields the protein CAWSRQGAYEQYF.

The rearrangement uses TRBV5-1 and TRBJ2-5, with 9 nucleotides matching TRBD2. CDR1 is SGHRS and CDR2 is YFSETQ in the germline V gene. J was trimmed by 2 bases and V by 7 bases; bases with no gene match: 6. The CDR3 consists of 14 residues. CDR3 DNA sequence: TGCGCCAGCTTCCCTAGCGGGGCTCAAGAGACCCAGTACTTC. This encodes CASFPSGAQETQYF.

The chain uses TRBV6-5 and TRBJ1-1; 7 bases are a match to TRBD1. The germline CDR1 and CDR2 sequences are MNHEY and SVGAGI. The V and J ends lost 7 bases and 7 bases, in that order; junction bases with no gene match: 12. This CDR3 is built from 14 residues. The CDR3 DNA reads TGTGCCAGCAATAGGCCGGGACAGCCTAGTGAAGCTTTCTTT. This codes for CASNRPGQPSEAFF.

The V call is TRBV19, the J call TRBJ1-2; D is uncertain. The V and J ends lost 6 bases and 1 base respectively, with 9 bases between them. Germline CDR1 is LNHDA and CDR2 is SQIVND (reference sequence). The CDR3 loop spans 13 amino acids. CDR3 bases: TGTGCCAGTAGCTGGCAGGTTAACTATGGCTACACCTTC. Translated, it gives CASSWQVNYGYTF.

The chain is built from TRBV29-1 and TRBJ1-2, with 8 bases identical to TRBD1. The CDR3 runs to 12 residues. Germline V lookup: CDR1 SQVTM, CDR2 ANQGSEA. Losses at the gene ends were 7 bases for V and 6 bases for J; bases not matched to a gene: 7. CDR3 in amino acids: CSANGQGNGYTF. CDR3 DNA: TGCAGCGCGAATGGACAGGGTAATGGCTACACCTTC.

The chain employs TRBV19 and TRBJ2-2; 9 positions match TRBD1. Germline values: CDR1 LNHDA, CDR2 SQIVND (reference sequence). J was trimmed by 5 bases and V by 6 bases; bases with no gene match: 7. This CDR3 comprises 15 residues. CDR3 protein: CASSMDRGYTGELFF. The CDR3 bases are TGTGCCAGTAGCATGGACAGGGGATATACCGGGGAGCTGTTTTTT.

V and J are TRBV5-6 and TRBJ2-7; 9 bases map to TRBD2. This CDR3 comprises 14 residues. J was trimmed by 2 bases and V by 4 bases; bases with no gene match: 4. Germline values: CDR1 SGHDT, CDR2 YYEEEE. The CDR3 sequence is CASSRLAEAYEQYF. The CDR3, as DNA: TGTGCCAGCAGCCGACTAGCGGAGGCCTACGAGCAGTACTTC.

This clone appeared once. The gene calls are TRBV15 and TRBJ2-1; no clear D gene. This CDR3 comprises 13 residues. Deletions cut 5 bases from V and 0 bases from J, with 5 bases between. CDR1 LNHNV and CDR2 YYDKDF come from the germline V gene (reference sequence). The CDR3 loop is CATSVASYNEQFF. DNA of the CDR3: TGTGCCACCAGCGTAGCCTCCTACAATGAGCAGTTCTTC.

This chain joins TRBV19 and TRBJ1-1; the match to TRBD1 covers 9 bases. The J segment lost 4 bases and the V segment lost 3 bases, leaving 6 bases of the junction unmatched. This CDR3 is built from 15 residues. Germline CDR1 and CDR2: LNHDA and SQIVND (reference sequence). CDR3 loop: CASSITGGFGTEAFF. CDR3 nucleotides: TGTGCCAGTAGTATTACAGGGGGCTTTGGCACTGAAGCTTTCTTT.

J is TRBJ2-3 and V is TRBV6-1, with 12 bases lining up with TRBD2. Per the germline V gene, CDR1 is MNHNS and CDR2 is SASEGT. The CDR3 is 20 amino acids. After removal of 2 bases from V and 0 bases from J, the junction contained 12 bases not matched to a gene. The CDR3: CASSESPLAGGPRSTDTQYF. CDR3 sequence (DNA): TGTGCCAGCAGTGAATCCCCGCTAGCGGGAGGGCCTCGGAGCACAGATACGCAGTATTTT.

The chain employs TRBV12-3 or TRBV12-4 and TRBJ2-1; possibly TRBD2 for D (5 bases). V was pared by 5 bases and J by 9 bases, with 11 bases between. The CDR3 length is 12 residues. The CDR3 coding sequence is TGTGCCAGCAGTCACCAGAGCGGTGAGCAGTTCTTC. Amino acid sequence: CASSHQSGEQFF.